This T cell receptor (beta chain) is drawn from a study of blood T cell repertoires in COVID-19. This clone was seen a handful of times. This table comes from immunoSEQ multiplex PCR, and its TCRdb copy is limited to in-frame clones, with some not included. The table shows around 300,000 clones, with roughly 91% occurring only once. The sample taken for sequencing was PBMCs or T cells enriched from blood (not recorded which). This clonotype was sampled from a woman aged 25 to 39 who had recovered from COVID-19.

The CDR3 DNA sequence: TGTGCCAGCAGTGAATTTGGTGGTGCGGACGAGCAGTACTTC. This codes for CASSEFGGADEQYF. The chain recombines TRBV25-1 with TRBJ2-7; D ambiguous. Between the trimmed V and J ends, which lost 1 base and 5 bases, there was a span of 12 bases. The CDR3 has 14 amino acids. Germline V gene lookup returns CDR1 MGHDK and CDR2 SYGVNS.